A single sample gave rise to the 7 T cell receptor beta chains below, sequenced in a study of HIV-infected patients and healthy controls. TCRdb ran MiXCR on the 5' RACE reads and lists one entry per CDR3 protein. This table has about 18,000 distinct CDR3 sequences, 16% appearing once. The material sequenced was CD8+ T cells from blood. The source is a human donor in good health.

The gene calls are TRBV6-2 or TRBV6-3 and TRBJ2-3; 7 positions match TRBD2. Trimming at V came to 6 bases and at J to 4 bases, leaving 10 bases not matched to a gene. CDR1 MNHEY and CDR2 SVGEGT come from the germline V gene. The CDR3 runs to 15 residues. The CDR3 bases are TGTGCCAGCAGCCGGACTAGTGAGTTGCCAGATACGCAGTATTTT. Protein: CASSRTSELPDTQYF.

The chain employs TRBV7-9 and TRBJ2-5; the D gene is possibly TRBD1 (6 bases). Trimming pared 5 bases from V and 0 bases from J, leaving 10 bases between. The germline V gene has CDR1 SEHNR and CDR2 FQNEAQ (reference sequence). The CDR3 covers 14 residues. The CDR3 sequence is CASSLDRNQETQYF. The CDR3 coding sequence is TGTGCCAGCAGCCTAGACAGGAACCAAGAGACCCAGTACTTC.

This clonotype was counted at least ten times. V is TRBV4-3 and J is TRBJ2-7, with D perhaps matching TRBD1 or TRBD2 (5 bases each). The CDR3 runs 14 residues. Germline loops: CDR1 LGHNA, CDR2 YSLEER. V was clipped by 0 bases and J by 3 bases, with 9 bases between them. The CDR3 reads CASSQDMGVYEQYF. CDR3 nucleotides: TGCGCCAGCAGCCAAGATATGGGGGTCTACGAGCAGTACTTC.

The chain carries TRBV20-1 and TRBJ2-7; TRBD1 matches at 9 bases. The ends lost 3 bases at V and 0 bases at J; junction bases unmatched: 6. Germline V CDR1 and CDR2: DFQATT, SNEGSKA (reference sequence). The CDR3 spans 15 residues. The DNA of the CDR3 is TGCAGTGCTAGTCAACCGGACAGGGGCTCCTACGAGCAGTACTTC. It yields the protein CSASQPDRGSYEQYF.

This clonotype was found many times. This chain connects TRBV7-7 to TRBJ2-1; 8 bases are a match to TRBD2. CDR3 length equals 14 residues. The V and J ends lost 3 bases and 4 bases, in that order; junction bases with no gene match: 2. Germline values: CDR1 SSHAT, CDR2 FNYEAQ (reference sequence). CDR3 bases: TGTGCCAGCAGCTTGCGGGGGGAATACAATGAGCAGTTCTTC. Translation: CASSLRGEYNEQFF. The full variable domain, rest sourced from reference TRBV7-7 and TRBJ2-1, is GAGVSQSPRYKVTKRGQDVTLRCDPISSHATLYWYQQALGQGPEFLTYFNYEAQPDKSGLPSDRFSAERPEGSISTLTIQRTEQRDSAMYRCASSLRGEYNEQFFGPGTRLTVL.

This clonotype was counted between two and nine times. The chain employs TRBV21-1 and TRBJ2-3; the table's D call TRBD2 went unverified against the DNA. TRBV21-1 counts as a pseudogene. The CDR3 totals 18 residues. The CDR3 sequence is CASSNASGSDSSTDTQYF. The CDR3 nucleotides read TGTGCCAGCAGCAATGCTAGCGGGAGCGACTCTAGCACAGATACGCAGTATTTT.

V usage is TRBV7-2 and J usage is TRBJ2-1; 12 nucleotides line up with TRBD2. J was trimmed by 7 bases and V by 4 bases; bases with no gene match: 5. CDR1 is SGHTA and CDR2 is FQGNSA in the germline V gene. The CDR3 sequence is 15 residues long. Here the CDR3 DNA reads TGTGCCAGCAGCTCCACGACTAGCGGGGGTAATGAGCAGTTCTTC. Its protein is CASSSTTSGGNEQFF.